The clone carrying this T cell receptor beta chain has only one observation. The data originate from a study of OX40 agonist ivuxolimab in advanced cancers. Trimming cost V 4 bases and J 2 bases, with 13 bases left between them. Germline-derived CDR1 and CDR2 are SGDLS and YYNGEE. This CDR3 comprises 14 residues. Profiling relied on immunoSEQ multiplex PCR, and the TCRdb table lists in-frame clones only, not all of them. Of about 84,000 clones in the sample, about 94% are singletons; the top ten hold 11%. This TCR was sampled from an adult with an advanced solid tumor such as melanoma, head and neck, liver or kidney cancer. The input for sequencing was CD4+ or CD8+ T cells sorted from blood, taken in a trial of the OX40 agonist ivuxolimab. The chain is built from TRBV9 and TRBJ2-7; a weak D match, TRBD2 (6 bases). CDR3 sequence: CASSPEGVTYEQYF. In nucleotides, the CDR3 is TGTGCCAGCAGCCCGGAGGGTGTTACCTACGAGCAGTACTTC.